The 8 T cell receptor beta chains below come from one sample, sequenced in a study of cytomegalovirus exposure and HLA in healthy donors. Both 60 Vbeta primers and 13 Jbeta primers went into the PCR. Only in-frame clones appear in the TCRdb table, and some are missing; sequencing was by immunoSEQ multiplex PCR. The repertoire holds over 130,000 clones, with more than 70% as singletons. The sequenced sample was PBMCs. All receptors come from a man aged 45-60 years in good health and CMV-seronegative.

V is TRBV6-4 and J is TRBJ2-1, with 13 nucleotides matching TRBD2. The CDR3 totals 16 residues. Trimming at V came to 5 bases and at J to 1 base, leaving 2 bases not matched to a gene. The germline CDR1 and CDR2 sequences are MRHNA and SNTAGT. The chain's CDR3 is CASSLLAGGSYNEQFF. The CDR3 DNA is TGTGCCAGCAGTCTACTAGCGGGAGGGTCCTACAATGAGCAGTTCTTC.

This clone has only a few counts. CDR3 coding DNA: TGTGCCAGCAGCCAGACAGGGAATGGAAACACCATATATTTT. Its translation: CASSQTGNGNTIYF. The chain employs TRBV6-1 and TRBJ1-3; 7 bases are a match to TRBD1. Trimming at V came to 6 bases and at J to 3 bases, leaving 5 bases not matched to a gene. CDR3 length: 14 residues. Germline CDR1 reads MNHNS; CDR2 reads SASEGT.

The rearrangement joins TRBV18 to TRBJ2-1; D might be TRBD2 (6 bases). V was clipped by 3 bases and J by 5 bases, with 8 bases between them. The CDR3 covers 13 residues. Germline lookup yields CDR1 KGHSH and CDR2 LQKENI. CDR3 protein: CASSPSGNNEQFF. The CDR3 DNA reads TGTGCCAGCTCACCTAGCGGCAACAATGAGCAGTTCTTC. The variable domain in full, with the rest retrieved from reference TRBV18 and TRBJ2-1, is NAGVMQNPRHLVRRRGQEARLRCSPMKGHSHVYWYRQLPEEGLKFMVYLQKENIIDESGMPKERFSAEFPKEGPSILRIQQVVRGDSAAYFCASSPSGNNEQFFGPGTRLTVL.

This rearrangement joins TRBV27 to TRBJ2-2, with TRBD2 matching 11 bases. CDR1 is MNHEY and CDR2 is SMNVEV in the germline V gene (reference sequence). J gave up 3 bases and V 4 bases, and 1 base lay outside the gene matches. This CDR3 has 15 amino acids. CDR3 bases: TGTGCCAGCAGTTGGACTAGCGGGCACACCGGGGAGCTGTTTTTT. Translated, it gives CASSWTSGHTGELFF.

V usage is TRBV28 and J usage is TRBJ1-2, with TRBD1 matching over 7 bases. The CDR3 is 15 amino acids. Looked up from germline, CDR1 is MDHEN and CDR2 is SYDVKM. V shed 2 bases and J 1 base; nucleotides not matched to a gene: 4. The CDR3 sequence: CASSLPGQNNYGYTF. The CDR3 bases are TGTGCCAGCAGTTTACCGGGACAGAATAACTATGGCTACACCTTC.

The chain couples TRBV29-1 to TRBJ2-3; 7 bases line up with TRBD1. J was trimmed by 6 bases and V by 0 bases; bases with no gene match: 18. The CDR3 totals 18 residues. Germline CDR1 is SQVTM and CDR2 is ANQGSEA. CDR3 DNA: TGCAGCGTTGAAGATTTAAGGGTGACAGGGAGCCCAGTGGATACGCAGTATTTT. This gives the protein CSVEDLRVTGSPVDTQYF.

The chain uses TRBV6-5 and TRBJ2-3; 9 nucleotides line up with TRBD1. J lost 6 bases, V lost 0 bases, and 4 bases had no gene match. Germline CDR1 and CDR2: MNHEY and SVGAGI. CDR3 length: 15 residues. CDR3 sequence (DNA): TGTGCCAGCAGTTACTCAACAGGGGGCATCGATACGCAGTATTTT. Amino acids: CASSYSTGGIDTQYF.

The CDR3 coding sequence is TGTGCCAGCAGCTTAGCTTCGGTGGATAATTCACCCCTCCACTTT. Encoded protein: CASSLASVDNSPLHF. This rearrangement joins TRBV11-2 to TRBJ1-6, with D uncertain. The CDR3 consists of 15 residues. Germline CDR1 SGHAT, CDR2 FQNNGV. V dropped 1 base and J dropped 5 bases, with 9 bases sitting between them.